This T cell receptor (beta chain) was identified during a study of human T cells and chemical hapten exposure. Whole-study findings and limits: Positive correlation was observed between PT1 expanded TCR counts and patch test score. TCRs at high frequency, those above 1 in 1000, did not change with DPC sensitization.

Time point here: pre-sensitization, week 0. The treatment is: therapeutic diphenylcyclopropenone sensitization with weekly scalp DPC. Trimming cost V 7 bases and J 6 bases; bases outside gene matches: 11. The CDR3 is made up of 15 amino acids. The sample holds a few counts of this clonotype. Antigen unknown. In the authors' methods: Per sample, the median was 95,638 TCRs, with values from roughly 25,000 to 750,000. TCRdb re-called the RACE reads with MiXCR, one entry per CDR3 protein. The V and J calls reflect TCRdb's pipeline rather than the authors' work. The profile shows 190,000 or so distinct CDR3 sequences, about 31% of them singletons.

This sequence originates from a woman in her twenties or thirties with alopecia areata. Some clones in this sample may be carry-over from other donors' samples. Sequenced material: whole blood, taken in connection with sensitization to the hapten diphenylcyclopropenone (DPC). V usage is TRBV12-3 or TRBV12-4 and J usage is TRBJ2-3, with 9 nucleotides matching TRBD1. CDR3 coding DNA: TGTGCCAGCACTCCCCTACGGGGGACAGGGGATACGCAGTATTTT. Translated: CASTPLRGTGDTQYF.